This passage covers 31 T cell receptor beta chains from one sample sequenced in a study of blood T cell repertoires in COVID-19. Only in-frame clones appear in the TCRdb table, and some are missing; sequencing was by immunoSEQ multiplex PCR. The sample includes 130,000 to 150,000 clones, around 80% of them seen just once. Sequenced: peripheral blood. These receptors all come from a man in his 60s with acute or convalescent COVID-19.

The DNA for the CDR3 is TGTGCCAGCAGTGAAGGGTCGCCTAGAAGGTCGGAGACCCAGTACTTC. It encodes CASSEGSPRRSETQYF. The V and J genes are TRBV2 and TRBJ2-5; D gene ambiguous. The CDR3 runs to 16 residues. Germline V gene sequence: CDR1 SNHLY, CDR2 FYNNEI. V was pared by 1 base and J by 5 bases, with 17 bases between.

V and J are TRBV3-1 (or the pseudogene TRBV3-2) and TRBJ1-4; TRBD1 might be the D (6 bases). V was pared by 1 base and J by 4 bases, with 10 bases between. CDR1 and CDR2 (germline): LGHDT, YNNKEL (reference sequence). There are 15 residues in the CDR3. In DNA form, the CDR3 reads TGTGCCAGCAGCCAAGCAGGGGCGGGTAATGAAAAACTGTTTTTT. Amino acids: CASSQAGAGNEKLFF.

The V and J genes are TRBV6-5 and TRBJ2-1, with TRBD2 matching 10 bases. This CDR3 has 14 residues. The junction had 9 bases not matched to a gene; V was cut back by 8 bases and J by 8 bases. The germline V gene has CDR1 MNHEY and CDR2 SVGAGI. CDR3 protein: CASLASGRPHEQFF. In nucleotides, the CDR3 is TGTGCCAGCTTAGCTAGCGGGAGACCCCATGAGCAGTTCTTC.

The V gene is TRBV28, the J gene TRBJ2-1, with D possibly being TRBD1 (6 bases). The CDR3 spans 15 residues. V lost 6 bases and J lost 0, with 12 bases in between. From germline, CDR1 is MDHEN and CDR2 SYDVKM. The CDR3 DNA sequence: TGTGCCAGCAGATCAACAGGGCCCTCCTACAATGAGCAGTTCTTC. This encodes CASRSTGPSYNEQFF.

V usage is TRBV24-1 and J usage is TRBJ2-7, with D uncertain. This CDR3 comprises 13 residues. V dropped 3 bases and J dropped 5 bases, with 10 bases sitting between them. The germline V gene has CDR1 KGHDR and CDR2 SFDVKD. The CDR3 nucleotides are TGTGCCACCAGTGATCCACCTAATGACGAGCAGTACTTC. It yields the protein CATSDPPNDEQYF.

The rearrangement uses TRBV18 and TRBJ2-1; no firm D call. CDR3 length: 13 residues. Germline V gene lookup returns CDR1 KGHSH and CDR2 LQKENI. V lost 8 bases and J lost 0, with 8 bases in between. The CDR3 DNA follows: TGTGCCAGCCACAGAAACTCCTACAATGAGCAGTTCTTC. Its translation is CASHRNSYNEQFF.

J is TRBJ2-7 and V is TRBV7-3; unclear D gene. The CDR3 length is 11 residues. Between the trimmed V and J ends, which lost 5 bases and 2 bases, there was a span of 4 bases. CDR1 and CDR2 from the germline V gene are SGHTA and FQGTGA. The CDR3: CASSGAYEQYF. The CDR3 DNA follows: TGTGCCAGCAGCGGAGCCTACGAGCAGTACTTC.

This clone occurred a few times. The chain recombines TRBV20-1 with TRBJ2-1, with TRBD2 matching 9 bases. Unmatched junction bases numbered 11, after V lost 3 bases and J lost 8 bases. Germline values: CDR1 DFQATT, CDR2 SNEGSKA (reference sequence). The length of the CDR3 is 15 residues. The CDR3 here is CSASPPGTSLYEQFF. DNA for the CDR3: TGCAGTGCTAGTCCCCCCGGGACTAGCCTTTATGAGCAGTTCTTC.

The V call is TRBV20-1, the J call TRBJ2-2; 7 nucleotides match TRBD2. CDR3 length equals 17 residues. Germline CDR1 DFQATT, CDR2 SNEGSKA (reference sequence). J gave up 0 bases and V 3 bases, and 10 bases lay outside the gene matches. CDR3 in amino acids: CSASALAVFANTGELFF. The CDR3 DNA reads as TGCAGTGCTAGTGCGCTAGCGGTTTTCGCGAACACCGGGGAGCTGTTTTTT.

This sequence joins TRBV30 and TRBJ1-3; D gene unclear. Trimming left V 2 bases short and J 3 bases short, with 8 bases between. Germline V gene sequence: CDR1 GTSNPN, CDR2 SVGIG (reference sequence). CDR3 length equals 13 residues. CDR3 loop: CAWSKTSGNTIYF. The CDR3 coding sequence is TGTGCCTGGAGTAAAACAAGTGGAAACACCATATATTTT.

The rearrangement uses TRBV2 and TRBJ1-1; the D is unclear. CDR1 SNHLY and CDR2 FYNNEI come from the germline V gene. This CDR3 contains 15 residues. V was cut by 6 bases and J by 3 bases, with 17 bases left in between. As DNA, the CDR3 is TGTGCCAGCAGCGCCCGGGGAGGCGCGGACACTGAAGCTTTCTTT. The encoded protein is CASSARGGADTEAFF.

This chain links TRBV6-2 or TRBV6-3 with TRBJ1-5, with 8 bases aligning to TRBD1. The CDR3 consists of 14 residues. J lost 11 bases, V lost 2 bases, and 8 bases had no gene match. Germline V gene data show CDR1 as MNHEY and CDR2 as SVGEGT. The CDR3 is CASSYPDRARSQHF. In nucleotides, the CDR3 is TGTGCCAGCAGTTACCCGGACAGGGCCAGGTCCCAGCATTTT.

The chain combines TRBV12-3 or TRBV12-4 with TRBJ1-1; TRBD1 might be the D (5 bases). The CDR3 is 12 amino acids. Trimming shortened V by 8 bases and J by 6 bases, and 13 bases separated the two germline ends. In DNA form, the CDR3 reads TGTGCCAGCGGCCCCAGGGTTTCTGAAGCTTTCTTT. The encoded protein is CASGPRVSEAFF.

V gene TRBV10-3 combines with J gene TRBJ1-1, with 7 nucleotides matching TRBD1. The germline V gene encodes CDR1 ENHRY and CDR2 SYGVKD. The CDR3 runs 13 residues. Germline trimming cut 3 bases from V and 6 bases from J; bases unmatched to any gene: 4. The CDR3 sequence: CAISDLQGSEAFF. CDR3 sequence (DNA): TGTGCCATCAGTGACTTACAGGGGTCTGAAGCTTTCTTT.

The chain recombines TRBV7-2 with TRBJ1-5; D is perhaps TRBD1 (5 bases). The CDR3 length is 14 residues. The V end lost 4 bases, the J end lost 5 bases, and 12 bases lay between the germline ends. The germline V gene encodes CDR1 SGHTA and CDR2 FQGNSA. CDR3 sequence reads: CASSWRGGDQPQHF. CDR3 nucleotides: TGTGCCAGCAGCTGGAGGGGTGGCGATCAGCCCCAGCATTTT.

The chain uses TRBV30 and TRBJ2-3; no reliable D call. Per germline, CDR1 GTSNPN and CDR2 SVGIG (reference sequence). CDR3 size: 12 residues. V lost 2 bases, J lost 6 bases, and 9 bases lay in between. CDR3 amino acids: CAWSPTRDTQYF. DNA for the CDR3: TGTGCCTGGAGTCCAACCAGGGATACGCAGTATTTT. Together with reference TRBV30 and TRBJ2-3, the CDR3 gives the full variable domain: SQTIHQWPATLVQPVGSPLSLECTVEGTSNPNLYWYRQAAGRGLQLLFYSVGIGQISSEVPQNLSASRPQDRQFILSSKKLLLSDSGFYLCAWSPTRDTQYFGPGTRLTVL.

This clone was found once. One junction end disagrees with the germline gene, perhaps due to a read error. The rearrangement links TRBV7-7 to TRBJ2-1; 13 nucleotides line up with TRBD2. CDR1 is SSHAT and CDR2 is FNYEAQ in the germline V gene (reference sequence). The CDR3 extends over 15 amino acids. The CDR3 DNA sequence: TGTGCTAGCAGCTTAGGACTAGCGGGAGTCTCTGAGCAGTTCTTC. It encodes CASSLGLAGVSEQFF.

The chain couples TRBV9 to TRBJ2-7, with D possibly TRBD2 on 6 matching bases. Trimming left V 4 bases short and J 5 bases short, with 19 bases between. CDR1 and CDR2 from the germline V gene are SGDLS and YYNGEE. The CDR3 runs 15 residues. The CDR3, as DNA: TGTGCCAGCAGCCGGGAGCCGGCGGCGGTTAACGAGCAGTACTTC. It yields the protein CASSREPAAVNEQYF.

The chain is built from TRBV11-2 and TRBJ2-2; D is possibly TRBD2 (6 bases). The germline V gene has CDR1 SGHAT and CDR2 FQNNGV. Between the trimmed V and J ends, which lost 4 bases and 3 bases, there was a span of 12 bases. The CDR3 is made up of 15 amino acids. DNA of the CDR3: TGTGCCAGCAGCTCTGAGCGGGCCTACACCGGGGAGCTGTTTTTT. As protein: CASSSERAYTGELFF.

The chain is built from TRBV11-2 and TRBJ2-7, with D possibly being TRBD2 (5 bases). This CDR3 has 13 residues. The germline gives CDR1 SGHAT, CDR2 FQNNGV. V dropped 5 bases and J dropped 1 base, with 9 bases sitting between them. The CDR3 spells CASSRGLSYEQYF. As DNA, the CDR3 is TGTGCCAGCAGCCGAGGACTGTCCTACGAGCAGTACTTC.

This clone was observed a handful of times. This sample also contains other DNA sequences that code for the same CDR3. This chain uses TRBV5-1 with TRBJ2-6; unclear D gene. V lost 0 bases and J lost 0, with 4 bases in between. Germline-derived CDR1 and CDR2 are SGHRS and YFSETQ. CDR3 size: 15 residues. CDR3 nucleotide sequence: TGCGCCAGCAGCTTGGTACTCTCTGGGGCCAACGTCCTGACTTTC. This gives the protein CASSLVLSGANVLTF.

This clone has more than one count but fewer than ten. The chain combines TRBV29-1 with TRBJ2-7, with D possibly matching TRBD2 (5 bases). The CDR3 sequence is 16 residues long. The V gene lost 4 bases and the J gene lost 3 bases, with 22 bases spanning the gap. The germline CDR1 and CDR2 sequences are SQVTM and ANQGSEA. The CDR3 coding sequence is TGCAGCGTTGGGGATCTAGCTGCCGTTTCGGGCTACGAGCAGTACTTC. Encoded protein: CSVGDLAAVSGYEQYF.

The rearrangement uses TRBV28 and TRBJ2-7; TRBD1 might be the D (6 bases). Germline CDR1 reads MDHEN; CDR2 reads SYDVKM. The V end was cut by 3 bases, the J end by 2 bases, with 17 bases between. The CDR3 length is 16 residues. The CDR3 coding sequence is TGTGCCAGCAGTTTCAGGGGTAGAAAGGAGACCTACGAGCAGTACTTC. Protein: CASSFRGRKETYEQYF.

V and J are TRBV28 and TRBJ2-1, with D perhaps TRBD1 (5 bases). Germline V CDR1 and CDR2: MDHEN, SYDVKM. The CDR3 is made up of 14 amino acids. The ends were cut back, 2 bases at V and 7 bases at J, with 12 bases in the middle. The CDR3, as DNA: TGTGCCAGCAGTTTAGACAGAGTCAAGAATGAGCAGTTCTTC. This encodes CASSLDRVKNEQFF.

The gene calls are TRBV15 and TRBJ2-3, with TRBD1 as a possible D gene (5 bases). Germline CDR1 is LNHNV and CDR2 is YYDKDF (reference sequence). This CDR3 region has 15 residues. With 0 bases removed from V and 3 bases from J, the gap between germline ends came to 10 bases. CDR3 sequence (DNA): TGTGCCACCAGCAGAGATGGGGCGTCGACAGATACGCAGTATTTT. Residues: CATSRDGASTDTQYF.

The J gene is TRBJ1-2, the V gene TRBV7-9; D possibly corresponds to TRBD1 (5 bases). The CDR3 extends over 15 amino acids. Per the germline V gene, CDR1 is SEHNR and CDR2 is FQNEAQ (reference sequence). The V and J ends lost 4 bases and 2 bases respectively, with 14 bases between them. In nucleotides, the CDR3 is TGTGCCAGCAGCTGGGACGGGGAGGCAAACTATGGCTACACCTTC. The encoded protein is CASSWDGEANYGYTF. The variable domain in full, with the rest retrieved from reference TRBV7-9 and TRBJ1-2, is DTGVSQNPRHKITKRGQNVTFRCDPISEHNRLYWYRQTLGQGPEFLTYFQNEAQLEKSRLLSDRFSAERPKGSFSTLEIQRTEQGDSAMYLCASSWDGEANYGYTFGSGTRLTVV.

The chain couples TRBV28 to TRBJ1-5; a weak D match, TRBD1 (5 bases). The CDR3 loop spans 15 amino acids. V was pared by 8 bases and J by 1 base, with 15 bases between. Germline CDR1 MDHEN, CDR2 SYDVKM. Here the CDR3 reads CASYRRRGSNQPQHF. The CDR3 DNA is TGTGCCAGCTACAGACGGCGGGGGAGCAATCAGCCCCAGCATTTT.

V is TRBV18 and J is TRBJ1-1; 7 bases are a match to TRBD1. After removal of 2 bases from V and 7 bases from J, the junction contained 4 bases not matched to a gene. Germline assignment: CDR1 KGHSH and CDR2 LQKENI. CDR3 size: 13 residues. As DNA, the CDR3 is TGTGCCAGCTCACCAGGGACAGCCTTTGAAGCTTTCTTT. Translated: CASSPGTAFEAFF.

The chain carries TRBV27 and TRBJ1-6; 10 bases are a match to TRBD1. The junction had 13 bases not matched to a gene; V was cut back by 5 bases and J by 0 bases. Per the germline V gene, CDR1 is MNHEY and CDR2 is SMNVEV (reference sequence). The length of the CDR3 is 20 residues. The CDR3 DNA is TGTGCCAGCAGTCCCTCCGGGACAGGGGTAGGGAGCTCCTATAATTCACCCCTCCACTTT. Amino acid sequence: CASSPSGTGVGSSYNSPLHF.

This chain uses TRBV6-6 with TRBJ2-7; D is unclear. Germline V gene lookup returns CDR1 MNHNY and CDR2 SVGAGI (reference sequence). The CDR3 contains 11 residues. V lost 6 bases, J lost 7 bases, and 10 bases lay in between. DNA of the CDR3: TGTGCCAGCAGCCGCACAGAAGAGCAGTACTTC. It specifies CASSRTEEQYF.

The gene calls are TRBV6-6 and TRBJ2-5, with D perhaps matching TRBD1 (5 bases). Deletions cut 7 bases from V and 0 bases from J, with 9 bases between. This CDR3 has 13 residues. CDR1 is MNHNY and CDR2 is SVGAGI in the germline V gene (reference sequence). The CDR3 coding sequence is TGTGCCAGCAACCAAGGGGACCAAGAGACCCAGTACTTC. Translation gives CASNQGDQETQYF.